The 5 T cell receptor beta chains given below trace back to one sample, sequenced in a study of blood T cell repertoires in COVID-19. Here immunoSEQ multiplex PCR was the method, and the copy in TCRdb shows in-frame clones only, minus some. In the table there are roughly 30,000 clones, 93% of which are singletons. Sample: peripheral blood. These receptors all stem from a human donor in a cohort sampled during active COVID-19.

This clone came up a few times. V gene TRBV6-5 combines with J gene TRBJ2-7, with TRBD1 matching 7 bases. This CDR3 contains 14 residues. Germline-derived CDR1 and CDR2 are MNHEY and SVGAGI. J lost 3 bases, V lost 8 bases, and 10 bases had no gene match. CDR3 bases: TGTGCCAGCGGCTGGGACAGTACTATCTACGAGCAGTACTTC. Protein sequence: CASGWDSTIYEQYF.

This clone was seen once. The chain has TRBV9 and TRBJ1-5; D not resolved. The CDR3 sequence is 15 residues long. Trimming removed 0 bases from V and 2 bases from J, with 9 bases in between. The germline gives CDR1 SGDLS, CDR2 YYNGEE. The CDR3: CASSVGGQGNQPQHF. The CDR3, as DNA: TGTGCCAGCAGCGTAGGAGGCCAAGGCAATCAGCCCCAGCATTTT.

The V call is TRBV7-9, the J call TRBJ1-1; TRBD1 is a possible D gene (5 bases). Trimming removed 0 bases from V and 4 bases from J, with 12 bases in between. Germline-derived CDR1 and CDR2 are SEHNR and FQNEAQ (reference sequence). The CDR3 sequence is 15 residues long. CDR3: CASSLAPRVGTEAFF. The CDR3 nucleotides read TGTGCCAGCAGCTTAGCGCCCAGGGTAGGCACTGAAGCTTTCTTT.

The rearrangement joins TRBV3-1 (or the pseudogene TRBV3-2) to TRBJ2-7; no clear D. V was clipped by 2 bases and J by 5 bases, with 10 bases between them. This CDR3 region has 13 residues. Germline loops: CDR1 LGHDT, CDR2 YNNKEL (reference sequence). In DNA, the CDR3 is TGTGCCAGCAGCCAACAGTTATACCACGAGCAGTACTTC. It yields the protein CASSQQLYHEQYF.

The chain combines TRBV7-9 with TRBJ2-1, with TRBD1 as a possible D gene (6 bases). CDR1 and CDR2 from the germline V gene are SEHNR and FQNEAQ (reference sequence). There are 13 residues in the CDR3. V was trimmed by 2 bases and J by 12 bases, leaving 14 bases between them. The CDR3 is CASSLMGAFGQFF. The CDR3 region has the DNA TGTGCCAGCAGCTTAATGGGGGCATTTGGGCAGTTCTTC.